One sample yielded the 7 T cell receptor beta chains listed below, sequenced in a study of T-cell memory formation after mild COVID-19. In TCRdb, the 5' RACE reads were re-called with MiXCR into one record per CDR3 protein. The sample lists under 300,000 distinct CDR3 sequences; 16% were seen once. The sample was PBMCs or a T cell subset sorted from them (not recorded which). The receptors here all came from a young man who had mild COVID-19 (a few samples of this study predate the infection). Cell type and time point are not known.

This clonotype appeared a few times. This chain uses TRBV4-2 with TRBJ2-3, with 10 bases fitting TRBD2. Germline lookup yields CDR1 LGHNA and CDR2 YNFKEQ. This CDR3 region has 16 residues. Germline trimming cut 3 bases from V and 2 bases from J; bases unmatched to any gene: 5. The CDR3 nucleotides are TGTGCCAGCAGCCAGAGAGCGGGGGGGAACACAGATACGCAGTATTTT. Its translation is CASSQRAGGNTDTQYF.

This chain joins TRBV18 and TRBJ2-5; D remains ambiguous. In germline, CDR1 is KGHSH, CDR2 LQKENI. V was cut by 3 bases and J by 2 bases, with 10 bases left in between. CDR3 size: 14 residues. The CDR3 region is CASSPRSRQETQYF. CDR3 DNA: TGTGCCAGCTCACCCCGGTCGAGACAAGAGACCCAGTACTTC.

This sequence joins TRBV7-9 and TRBJ1-3; no definite D call. Trimming removed 6 bases at V and 2 bases at J, with 14 bases between. Germline lookup yields CDR1 SEHNR and CDR2 FQNEAQ (reference sequence). This CDR3 has 15 residues. As DNA, the CDR3 is TGTGCCAGCAGAGCCGTCCTAAGGGCTGGAAACACCATATATTTT. It translates to CASRAVLRAGNTIYF. Together with reference TRBV7-9 and TRBJ1-3, the CDR3 gives the full variable domain: DTGVSQNPRHKITKRGQNVTFRCDPISEHNRLYWYRQTLGQGPEFLTYFQNEAQLEKSRLLSDRFSAERPKGSFSTLEIQRTEQGDSAMYLCASRAVLRAGNTIYFGEGSWLTVV.

This clonotype has only a few counts. This chain links TRBV12-3 or TRBV12-4 with TRBJ2-3; D uncertain. V shed 6 bases and J shed 5 bases, with 6 bases lying between them. The CDR3 contains 11 residues. The CDR3 DNA reads TGTGCCAGCAGCTGGAGAGATACGCAGTATTTT. Translated, it gives CASSWRDTQYF.

This clonotype was recorded at least ten times. The chain uses TRBV5-1 and TRBJ2-5; the D gene is possibly TRBD1 (6 bases). The V end was cut by 6 bases, the J end by 1 base, with 16 bases between. The germline V gene encodes CDR1 SGHRS and CDR2 YFSETQ. CDR3 size: 15 residues. The CDR3 region has the DNA TGCGCCAGCACCGCCGGACAGACCTTCCAAGAGACCCAGTACTTC. This gives the protein CASTAGQTFQETQYF. The entire variable domain, with the rest obtained from reference TRBV5-1 and TRBJ2-5, is as follows: KAGVTQTPRYLIKTRGQQVTLSCSPISGHRSVSWYQQTPGQGLQFLFEYFSETQRNKGNFPGRFSGRQFSNSRSEMNVSTLELGDSALYLCASTAGQTFQETQYFGPGTRLLVL.

This clonotype turned up a few times. This sequence joins TRBV29-1 and TRBJ2-3; D unclear. V was trimmed by 3 bases and J by 1 base, leaving 8 bases between them. CDR1 is SQVTM and CDR2 is ANQGSEA in the germline V gene. CDR3 length equals 13 residues. CDR3 protein: CSVEGSGTDTQYF. The CDR3 DNA sequence: TGCAGCGTTGAGGGTTCCGGCACAGATACGCAGTATTTT.

This clonotype showed up just a few times. The CDR3: CASSWQGDGTEAFF. The CDR3 DNA sequence: TGTGCCAGCAGCTGGCAGGGAGATGGCACTGAAGCTTTCTTT. J is TRBJ1-1 and V is TRBV5-5, with D perhaps TRBD1 (5 bases). The CDR3 runs to 14 residues. Trimming removed 3 bases at V and 4 bases at J, with 13 bases between. From germline, CDR1 is SGHKS and CDR2 YYEKEE (reference sequence).